The next 12 T cell receptor beta chains were all read from a single sample in a study of beta chain features in type 1 diabetes (dated by TCRdb to between 2017 and 2018). What the work shows at the level of the full study, not this receptor alone: Type 1 diabetes patients showed a moderate but significant shortening of TCRB CDR3 length in all four CD4+ subsets.

Antigens for these TCRs are unknown. Libraries were prepared through the immunoSEQ multiplex PCR assay. The entire isolated RNA was reverse transcribed using the High Capacity cDNA Reverse Transcription Kit, and thus expressed TCRB transcripts were sequenced. This is the immuneACCESS table as TCRdb keeps it, with only in-frame sequences that have V and J called. A part of the clones is gone; compared with another copy, unresolved V genes explain less than half, and the rest is unexplained. This sample holds about 650,000 clones; around an eighth were observed only once. Of the sample, more than 0.1% falls within the top ten clones. Sample: naive CD4+ T cells from blood. The cell subset or site label corresponds to: true naive CD4+ T cells. Receptors were obtained from a man aged 30 to 45 with type 1 diabetes.

The rearrangement joins TRBV14 to TRBJ1-6; D possibly corresponds to TRBD1 (5 bases). Germline V lookup: CDR1 SGHDN, CDR2 FVKESK. The germline V and J ends were trimmed by 3 bases and 0 bases, with 15 bases remaining between them. The CDR3 is made up of 18 amino acids. The chain's CDR3 is CASSQHGGPSSYNSPLHF. CDR3 bases: TGTGCCAGCAGCCAGCATGGGGGACCGAGCTCCTATAATTCACCCCTCCACTTT.

CDR3 residues: CASSLAVGGETDTQYF. The DNA of the CDR3 is TGCGCCAGCAGCTTGGCTGTCGGGGGAGAGACAGATACGCAGTATTTT. J is TRBJ2-3 and V is TRBV5-1, with D possibly being TRBD2 (6 bases). In germline, CDR1 is SGHRS, CDR2 YFSETQ. The CDR3 has 16 residues. V lost 0 bases to trimming and J lost 3 bases, with 14 bases between them.

The chain employs TRBV6-5 and TRBJ2-2; D gene unclear. The ends were cut back, 6 bases at V and 6 bases at J, with 5 bases in the middle. The length of the CDR3 is 11 residues. CDR1 is MNHEY, CDR2 SVGAGI, per germline. CDR3 sequence (DNA): TGTGCCAGCAGCTCCCCCGGGGAGCTGTTTTTT. Its protein product is CASSSPGELFF.

The sample holds a few counts of this clone. V is TRBV6-5 and J is TRBJ2-2; TRBD1 or TRBD2 may be the D gene (5 bases each). Germline V gives CDR1 MNHEY, CDR2 SVGAGI. V lost 5 bases and J lost 3, with 13 bases in between. The CDR3 loop spans 15 amino acids. For the CDR3, the DNA is TGTGCCAGCAGTCCGGGGCGGGTTCACACCGGGGAGCTGTTTTTT. Translating gives CASSPGRVHTGELFF.

This clone was counted only a few times. This sequence joins TRBV28 and TRBJ2-5; TRBD1 agrees at 9 bases. With V trimmed by 2 bases and J by 4 bases, 8 bases remained unmatched. The CDR3 length is 16 residues. The germline V gene encodes CDR1 MDHEN and CDR2 SYDVKM. The CDR3 loop reads CASSLLGQGRVETQYF. The CDR3 nucleotides are TGTGCCAGCAGTTTACTCGGACAGGGGAGAGTAGAGACCCAGTACTTC.

About this clone itself: The junction differs from germline at one of its ends, possibly a read error. The gene calls are TRBV4-1 and TRBJ2-3, with D possibly TRBD2 on 6 matching bases. This CDR3 region has 13 residues. Germline CDR1 is MGHRA and CDR2 is YSYEKL. CDR3 sequence (DNA): TGCGCCAGCAGCCACGCTTCTAGCTGGGACTTGGAATTT. Its protein product is CASSHASSWDLEF.

This clone has just a few counts. The V call is TRBV19, the J call TRBJ2-7, with 9 bases aligning to TRBD1. The J segment lost 2 bases and the V segment lost 2 bases, leaving 7 bases of the junction unmatched. Per germline, CDR1 LNHDA and CDR2 SQIVND (reference sequence). The CDR3 sequence is 16 residues long. In nucleotides, the CDR3 is TGTGCCAGTAGTATACCCGGGACAGGGAGGACCTACGAGCAGTACTTC. Translation gives CASSIPGTGRTYEQYF. Filled out from reference TRBV19 and TRBJ2-7, the complete variable domain reads DGGITQSPKYLFRKEGQNVTLSCEQNLNHDAMYWYRQDPGQGLRLIYYSQIVNDFQKGDIAEGYSVSREKKESFPLTVTSAQKNPTAFYLCASSIPGTGRTYEQYFGPGTRLTVT.

This clone has more than one count but fewer than ten. V is TRBV9 and J is TRBJ2-7, with 8 bases identical to TRBD2. Germline trimming cut 0 bases from V and 4 bases from J; bases unmatched to any gene: 3. The CDR3 loop spans 14 amino acids. Germline V gives CDR1 SGDLS, CDR2 YYNGEE. This CDR3 is CASSVAGGPYEQYF. For the CDR3, the DNA is TGTGCCAGCAGCGTAGCGGGGGGGCCGTACGAGCAGTACTTC. The full variable domain, rest sourced from reference TRBV9 and TRBJ2-7, is DSGVTQTPKHLITATGQRVTLRCSPRSGDLSVYWYQQSLDQGLQFLIQYYNGEERAKGNILERFSAQQFPDLHSELNLSSLELGDSALYFCASSVAGGPYEQYFGPGTRLTVT.

The CDR3 is CASSQDPMTGAGELFF. In DNA, the CDR3 is TGCGCCAGCAGCCAAGATCCAATGACAGGGGCCGGGGAGCTGTTTTTT. The J gene is TRBJ2-2, the V gene TRBV4-3; 8 bases fit TRBD1. After removal of 0 bases from V and 6 bases from J, the junction contained 6 bases not matched to a gene. The length of the CDR3 is 16 residues. In germline, CDR1 is LGHNA, CDR2 YSLEER.

This clone was observed a few times. V usage is TRBV14 and J usage is TRBJ2-7; 11 bases are shared with TRBD1. CDR3 size: 16 residues. Germline CDR1 reads SGHDN; CDR2 reads FVKESK. The J segment lost 1 base and the V segment lost 2 bases, leaving 4 bases of the junction unmatched. The DNA of the CDR3 is TGTGCCAGCAGCCAACTTGGGACAGGGGGATCCTACGAGCAGTACTTC. It is translated as CASSQLGTGGSYEQYF. Drawing the rest from reference TRBV14 and TRBJ2-7, the complete variable domain is EAGVTQFPSHSVIEKGQTVTLRCDPISGHDNLYWYRRVMGKEIKFLLHFVKESKQDESGMPNNRFLAERTGGTYSTLKVQPAELEDSGVYFCASSQLGTGGSYEQYFGPGTRLTVT.

This clone was picked up a small number of times. The chain uses TRBV7-9 and TRBJ2-1; 9 positions agree with TRBD1. CDR3 length equals 15 residues. V dropped 6 bases and J dropped 6; count of bases not matched to a gene: 9. The germline CDR1 and CDR2 sequences are SEHNR and FQNEAQ (reference sequence). CDR3 protein: CASRIKGTGINEQFF. CDR3 in DNA: TGTGCCAGCAGAATCAAAGGGACAGGGATCAATGAGCAGTTCTTC. The full variable domain, rest sourced from reference TRBV7-9 and TRBJ2-1, is DTGVSQNPRHKITKRGQNVTFRCDPISEHNRLYWYRQTLGQGPEFLTYFQNEAQLEKSRLLSDRFSAERPKGSFSTLEIQRTEQGDSAMYLCASRIKGTGINEQFFGPGTRLTVL.

This clone appeared a few times. The rearrangement joins TRBV18 to TRBJ2-3; D is perhaps TRBD1 or TRBD2 (5 bases each). Germline-derived CDR1 and CDR2 are KGHSH and LQKENI. This CDR3 has 15 residues. The V and J ends lost 4 bases and 2 bases respectively, with 13 bases between them. The CDR3 coding sequence is TGTGCCAGCTCACACGGGGACCATATCACAGATACGCAGTATTTT. This codes for CASSHGDHITDTQYF.